The 7 T cell receptor beta chains in this list originate from one sample, sequenced in a study of T cells of healthy individuals. MiXCR, applied by TCRdb to the 5' RACE reads, yields one record per CDR3 protein. The sample holds approximately 58,000 distinct CDR3 sequences, roughly 14% seen once. These receptors all come from a human donor in good health.

This clonotype was found many times. The CDR3 loop is CASSPKSSYNSPLHF. The CDR3 nucleotides are TGTGCCAGCAGTCCTAAGAGCTCCTATAATTCACCCCTCCACTTT. The rearrangement uses TRBV6-2 or TRBV6-3 and TRBJ1-6; D is undetermined. The germline CDR1 and CDR2 sequences are MNHEY and SVGEGT. The length of the CDR3 is 15 residues. The V gene lost 5 bases and the J gene lost 0 bases, with 8 bases spanning the gap.

The chain carries TRBV12-3 or TRBV12-4 and TRBJ2-6, with a possible D match to TRBD2 (5 bases). This CDR3 has 15 amino acids. Trimming shortened V by 7 bases and J by 0 bases, and 10 bases separated the two germline ends. This CDR3 reads CASMERGSGANVLTF. In DNA form, the CDR3 reads TGTGCCAGCATGGAACGGGGCTCTGGGGCCAACGTCCTGACTTTC.

This clonotype has a count of ten or more. This chain uses TRBV7-2 with TRBJ2-1, with D possibly TRBD2 on 6 matching bases. Trimming stripped 1 base from V and 1 base from J, with 14 bases between. Germline assignment: CDR1 SGHTA and CDR2 FQGNSA. The CDR3 loop spans 17 amino acids. This CDR3 reads CASSLEPGGWSYNEQFF. In DNA form, the CDR3 reads TGTGCCAGCAGCTTAGAACCAGGAGGGTGGTCCTACAATGAGCAGTTCTTC.

This clonotype appeared a few times. This rearrangement joins TRBV27 to TRBJ2-5; TRBD1 or TRBD2 may be the D gene (5 bases each). CDR1 and CDR2 from the germline V gene are MNHEY and SMNVEV (reference sequence). V was shortened by 6 bases and J by 2 bases, with 16 bases between the two germline ends. This CDR3 spans 15 amino acids. CDR3 residues: CASSFTGTRQETQYF. The CDR3 region has the DNA TGTGCCAGCAGCTTTACCGGGACCCGACAAGAGACCCAGTACTTC.

This clonotype appeared a few times. The rearrangement uses TRBV7-2 and TRBJ2-3, with 7 bases identical to TRBD2. Germline V lookup: CDR1 SGHTA, CDR2 FQGNSA. J lost 1 base, V lost 7 bases, and 11 bases had no gene match. CDR3 length: 16 residues. In DNA form, the CDR3 reads TGTGCCAGCAACCGGGTCGGCGGGAGCGGCACAGATACGCAGTATTTT. Translating gives CASNRVGGSGTDTQYF.

This clonotype has a count of ten or more. V usage is TRBV7-2 and J usage is TRBJ1-1; a possible D gene is TRBD1 (6 bases). V shed 2 bases and J shed 11 bases, with 12 bases lying between them. The CDR3 is 12 residues long. Germline V gene sequence: CDR1 SGHTA, CDR2 FQGNSA. CDR3 in amino acids: CASSLSAGVAFF. DNA of the CDR3: TGTGCCAGCAGCTTATCCGCAGGGGTGGCTTTCTTT.

This clonotype was counted a few times. The J gene is TRBJ1-3, the V gene TRBV12-3 or TRBV12-4, with no clear D. Trimming removed 6 bases at V and 8 bases at J, with 14 bases between. CDR3 length: 13 amino acids. CDR3 DNA sequence: TGTGCCAGCAGCCGAGACCAGTCTGACACCATATATTTT. Its translation is CASSRDQSDTIYF.